The 20 T cell receptor beta chains given below trace back to one sample, sequenced in a study of T cell responses to AZD1222 COVID-19 vaccine. Data came from immunoSEQ multiplex PCR; TCRdb stores just in-frame clones and leaves some out. In the table there are around 130,000 clones, approximately 93% of which are singletons. The source material was peripheral blood, sampled on day 0 of AZD1222 vaccination. These receptors all come from an adult in good health.

J is TRBJ2-7 and V is TRBV29-1; D call uncertain. The V end was cut by 4 bases, the J end by 6 bases, with 7 bases between. Per germline, CDR1 SQVTM and CDR2 ANQGSEA. The length of the CDR3 is 10 residues. The CDR3 DNA sequence: TGCAGCGTTGGGTCCCTCGAGCAGTACTTC. It encodes CSVGSLEQYF.

V usage is TRBV5-1 and J usage is TRBJ1-1, with no clear D. Germline V gene sequence: CDR1 SGHRS, CDR2 YFSETQ. V was pared by 3 bases and J by 1 base, with 10 bases between. This CDR3 is built from 14 residues. The CDR3 nucleotides are TGCGCCAGCAGCTCTATAGATGGGAACACTGAAGCTTTCTTT. Translating gives CASSSIDGNTEAFF.

The chain is built from TRBV4-1 and TRBJ1-5; D not certain. CDR1 MGHRA and CDR2 YSYEKL come from the germline V gene. CDR3 length: 16 residues. V lost 4 bases to trimming and J lost 2 bases, with 15 bases between them. The CDR3, as DNA: TGCGCCAGCAGCCGAACCCCCGACGGACGCAATCAGCCCCAGCATTTT. Amino acid sequence: CASSRTPDGRNQPQHF.

The chain links TRBV9 to TRBJ2-1, with 9 bases identical to TRBD2. V gave up 0 bases and J gave up 4 bases; unmatched junction bases: 5. CDR3 length equals 16 residues. In germline, CDR1 is SGDLS, CDR2 YYNGEE. The CDR3 sequence: CASSVDPSGEYNEQFF. CDR3 sequence (DNA): TGTGCCAGCAGCGTAGACCCTAGCGGGGAATACAATGAGCAGTTCTTC.

CDR3 residues: CASSPRQGLKTQYF. For the CDR3, the DNA is TGTGCCAGCAGCCCGAGACAGGGGCTGAAGACCCAGTACTTC. The V and J genes are TRBV3-1 (or the pseudogene TRBV3-2) and TRBJ2-5; 8 bases agree with TRBD1. The germline V gene has CDR1 LGHDT and CDR2 YNNKEL (reference sequence). Losses at the gene ends were 4 bases for V and 6 bases for J; bases not matched to a gene: 7. This CDR3 has 14 amino acids.

V usage is TRBV11-3 and J usage is TRBJ2-2; a possible D gene is TRBD2 (5 bases). Germline loops: CDR1 SGHNT, CDR2 YENEEA. Trimming removed 1 base from V and 4 bases from J, with 13 bases in between. The CDR3 length is 16 residues. CDR3 nucleotide sequence: TGTGCCAGCAGCTTAGTCCTTGGAGGTCTCACCGGGGAGCTGTTTTTT. Encoded protein: CASSLVLGGLTGELFF.

The chain uses TRBV5-5 and TRBJ1-4, with 10 bases that match TRBD1. There are 16 residues in the CDR3. V lost 4 bases, J lost 8 bases, and 11 bases stayed unmatched. From germline, CDR1 is SGHKS and CDR2 YYEKEE (reference sequence). Written as DNA, the CDR3 is TGTGCCAGCAGCCTCGACTTTGACAGGGGGCGCGAAAAACTGTTTTTT. Protein sequence: CASSLDFDRGREKLFF.

The chain recombines TRBV19 with TRBJ1-5, with D unresolved. V was shortened by 6 bases and J by 4 bases, with 19 bases between the two germline ends. This CDR3 is 16 amino acids long. Germline CDR1 reads LNHDA; CDR2 reads SQIVND (reference sequence). The CDR3 nucleotides are TGTGCCAGTAGCCCCGGGGTTCACGGAGGAAATCAGCCCCAGCATTTT. Its translation: CASSPGVHGGNQPQHF.

The chain uses TRBV29-1 and TRBJ2-1, with 7 nucleotides matching TRBD1. J lost 10 bases, V lost 3 bases, and 6 bases had no gene match. CDR1 and CDR2 from the germline V gene are SQVTM and ANQGSEA. The CDR3 length is 12 residues. The CDR3 DNA is TGCAGCGTTGACCGAGACAGGGCGGAGCAGTTCTTC. Its translation: CSVDRDRAEQFF.

This sequence joins TRBV10-3 and TRBJ1-3; D might be TRBD1 (5 bases). The germline CDR1 and CDR2 sequences are ENHRY and SYGVKD. Trimming left V 8 bases short and J 0 bases short, with 11 bases between. The CDR3 length is 14 residues. CDR3: CAIGGGDSGNTIYF. Written as DNA, the CDR3 is TGTGCCATCGGCGGAGGGGACTCTGGAAACACCATATATTTT.

The J gene is TRBJ2-1, the V gene TRBV25-1, with D unclear. Deletions cut 7 bases from V and 0 bases from J, with 13 bases between. CDR1 MGHDK and CDR2 SYGVNS come from the germline V gene. The CDR3 is 15 amino acids. Here the CDR3 reads CASIGQLSSYNEQFF. DNA for the CDR3: TGTGCCAGCATAGGCCAGCTGAGCTCCTACAATGAGCAGTTCTTC.

J is TRBJ1-2 and V is TRBV18; TRBD1 agrees at 9 bases. This CDR3 contains 16 residues. Trimming cost V 2 bases and J 3 bases; bases outside gene matches: 7. Germline V gives CDR1 KGHSH, CDR2 LQKENI. The CDR3 bases are TGTGCCAGCTCACCAACCCACAGGGGGCGAGACTATGGCTACACCTTC. It codes for CASSPTHRGRDYGYTF.

This chain links TRBV7-2 with TRBJ1-1, with 7 bases that match TRBD1. The CDR3 loop spans 13 amino acids. Trimming took 1 base from V and 8 from J; bases not matched to a gene: 4. From germline, CDR1 is SGHTA and CDR2 FQGNSA. CDR3 in DNA: TGTGCCAGCAGCTTAGGTTACAGGGGCGAAGCTTTCTTT. Its protein product is CASSLGYRGEAFF.

The chain has TRBV2 and TRBJ1-5, with unresolved D. V was clipped by 6 bases and J by 0 bases, with 12 bases between them. The CDR3 is 15 amino acids. Germline V gene lookup returns CDR1 SNHLY and CDR2 FYNNEI. CDR3 bases: TGTGCCAGCAGGAGGGAGTTAATTAGCAATCAGCCCCAGCATTTT. This codes for CASRRELISNQPQHF.

The chain carries TRBV5-4 and TRBJ1-1, with 7 bases identical to TRBD1. Germline CDR1 reads SGHNT; CDR2 reads YYREEE (reference sequence). The CDR3 length is 15 residues. With 0 bases clipped from V and 3 bases from J, the junction kept 5 bases outside the gene matches. The CDR3 reads CASSLGQQGDTEAFF. CDR3 nucleotides: TGTGCCAGCAGCTTGGGACAGCAGGGGGACACTGAAGCTTTCTTT.

The rearrangement joins TRBV27 to TRBJ1-1, with 7 bases lining up with TRBD1. V gave up 4 bases and J gave up 7 bases; unmatched junction bases: 6. The germline CDR1 and CDR2 sequences are MNHEY and SMNVEV (reference sequence). CDR3 length: 13 amino acids. CDR3 in amino acids: CASSSGGFGEAFF. CDR3 nucleotide sequence: TGTGCCAGCAGTTCAGGGGGGTTTGGTGAAGCTTTCTTT.

This CDR3 is CASSPFAGTSDNEQFF. CDR3 coding DNA: TGTGCCAGCAGCCCCTTCGCCGGGACTAGCGACAATGAGCAGTTCTTC. The gene calls are TRBV7-3 and TRBJ2-1, with TRBD2 matching over 10 bases. Trimming at V came to 5 bases and at J to 5 bases, leaving 9 bases not matched to a gene. The CDR3 is 16 amino acids. Germline assignment: CDR1 SGHTA and CDR2 FQGTGA.

The chain is built from TRBV28 and TRBJ1-4; D remains unclear. Germline V gene lookup returns CDR1 MDHEN and CDR2 SYDVKM. The V gene lost 7 bases and the J gene lost 4 bases, with 10 bases spanning the gap. CDR3 length equals 13 residues. In nucleotides, the CDR3 is TGTGCCAGCACGTGGCTGGTTAATGAAAAACTGTTTTTT. It codes for CASTWLVNEKLFF. Filled out from reference TRBV28 and TRBJ1-4, the complete variable domain reads DVKVTQSSRYLVKRTGEKVFLECVQDMDHENMFWYRQDPGLGLRLIYFSYDVKMKEKGDIPEGYSVSREKKERFSLILESASTNQTSMYLCASTWLVNEKLFFGSGTQLSVL.

This clone appeared a few times. This chain links TRBV7-2 with TRBJ1-3; D is unresolved. The CDR3 has 14 residues. Trimming left V 4 bases short and J 3 bases short, with 10 bases between. The germline V gene has CDR1 SGHTA and CDR2 FQGNSA. The CDR3 reads CASSSHPGGNTIYF. CDR3 DNA sequence: TGTGCCAGCAGCTCCCACCCGGGTGGAAACACCATATATTTT.

This chain connects TRBV5-5 to TRBJ2-3; D might be TRBD1 (5 bases). The CDR3 has 16 residues. The germline V gene encodes CDR1 SGHKS and CDR2 YYEKEE (reference sequence). V was cut by 4 bases and J by 2 bases, with 17 bases left in between. For the CDR3, the DNA is TGTGCCAGCAGCCCGTCCCTTGGGGCGGACACAGATACGCAGTATTTT. Its protein product is CASSPSLGADTDTQYF.